The present entry profiles one T cell receptor (beta chain) with its context. The data were taken from a study of blood T cell repertoires in COVID-19. Study context: Samples representing acute and convalescent COVID-19 were sourced from the United States, Italy and Spain.

Some clones are missing from TCRdb's copy, which holds only in-frame ones; the method was immunoSEQ multiplex PCR. This table has about 55,000 clones, about 73% appearing once. The CDR3 is 14 residues long. Germline values: CDR1 SGHRS, CDR2 YFSETQ. V lost 6 bases to trimming and J lost 6 bases; unmatched junction nucleotides: 8. The chain combines TRBV5-1 with TRBJ2-2; 7 bases align to TRBD1. The sequence derives from a woman aged 70-85 years with acute or convalescent COVID-19. The specimen sequenced was peripheral blood. CDR3 sequence reads: CASTLPDRAGELFF. DNA for the CDR3: TGCGCCAGCACGTTACCAGACAGGGCCGGGGAGCTGTTTTTT. The entire variable domain, with the rest obtained from reference TRBV5-1 and TRBJ2-2, is as follows: KAGVTQTPRYLIKTRGQQVTLSCSPISGHRSVSWYQQTPGQGLQFLFEYFSETQRNKGNFPGRFSGRQFSNSRSEMNVSTLELGDSALYLCASTLPDRAGELFFGEGSRLTVL.